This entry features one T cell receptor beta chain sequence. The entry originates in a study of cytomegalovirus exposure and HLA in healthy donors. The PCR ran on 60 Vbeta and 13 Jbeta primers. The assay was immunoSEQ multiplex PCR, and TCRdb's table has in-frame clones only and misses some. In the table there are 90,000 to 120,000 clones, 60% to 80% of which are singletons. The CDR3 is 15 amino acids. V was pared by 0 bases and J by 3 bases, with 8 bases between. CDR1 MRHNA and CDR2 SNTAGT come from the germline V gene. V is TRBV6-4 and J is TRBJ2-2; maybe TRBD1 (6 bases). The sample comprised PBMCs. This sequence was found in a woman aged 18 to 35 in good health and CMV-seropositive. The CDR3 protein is CASSDSPGDTGELFF. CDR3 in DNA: TGTGCCAGCAGTGACTCCCCAGGGGACACCGGGGAGCTGTTTTTT.